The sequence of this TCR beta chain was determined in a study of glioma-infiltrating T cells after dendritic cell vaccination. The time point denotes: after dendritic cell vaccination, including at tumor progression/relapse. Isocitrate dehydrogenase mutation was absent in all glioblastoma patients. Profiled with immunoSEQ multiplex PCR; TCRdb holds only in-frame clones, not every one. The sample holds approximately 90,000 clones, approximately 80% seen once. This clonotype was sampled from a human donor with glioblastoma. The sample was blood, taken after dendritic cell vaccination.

The CDR3 reads CASRSGQSNYGYTF. CDR3 nucleotide sequence: TGTGCCAGCAGGTCTGGGCAGAGTAACTATGGCTACACCTTC. V usage is TRBV14 and J usage is TRBJ1-2, with D hard to call. Germline V CDR1 and CDR2: SGHDN, FVKESK. The V gene lost 6 bases and the J gene lost 1 base, with 12 bases spanning the gap. The CDR3 is 14 residues long.